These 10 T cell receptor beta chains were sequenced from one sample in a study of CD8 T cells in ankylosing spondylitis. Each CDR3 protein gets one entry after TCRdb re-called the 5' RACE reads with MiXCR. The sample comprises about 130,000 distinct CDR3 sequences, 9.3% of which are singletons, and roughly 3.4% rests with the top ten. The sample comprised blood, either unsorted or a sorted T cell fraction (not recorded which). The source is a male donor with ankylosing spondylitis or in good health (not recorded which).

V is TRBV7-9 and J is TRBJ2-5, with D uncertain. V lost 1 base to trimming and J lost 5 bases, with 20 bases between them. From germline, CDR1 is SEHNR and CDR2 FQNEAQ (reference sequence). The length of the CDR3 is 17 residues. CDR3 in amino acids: CASSLDAFFSTVETQYF. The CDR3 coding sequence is TGTGCCAGCAGCTTAGACGCATTCTTCTCAACCGTGGAGACCCAGTACTTC.

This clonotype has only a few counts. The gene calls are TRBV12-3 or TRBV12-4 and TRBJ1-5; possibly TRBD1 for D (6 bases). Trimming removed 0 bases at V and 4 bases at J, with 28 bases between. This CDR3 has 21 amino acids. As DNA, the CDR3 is TGTGCCAGCAGTTTAGCCGCCCAATCGGGGGGCCTGTGGGCCTTAAATCAGCCCCAGCATTTT. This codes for CASSLAAQSGGLWALNQPQHF.

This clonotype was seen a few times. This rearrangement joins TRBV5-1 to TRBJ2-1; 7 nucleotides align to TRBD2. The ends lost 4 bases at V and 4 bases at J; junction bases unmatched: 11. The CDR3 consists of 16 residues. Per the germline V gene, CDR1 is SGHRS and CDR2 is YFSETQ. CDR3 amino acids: CASSAPEAGVYNEQFF. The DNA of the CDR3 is TGCGCCAGCAGCGCCCCAGAGGCGGGGGTATACAATGAGCAGTTCTTC.

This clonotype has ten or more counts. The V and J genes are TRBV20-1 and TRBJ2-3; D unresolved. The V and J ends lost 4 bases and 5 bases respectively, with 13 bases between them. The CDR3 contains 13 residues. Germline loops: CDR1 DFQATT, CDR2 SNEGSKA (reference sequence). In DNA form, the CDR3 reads TGCAGTGCTAACAGTGGGTGGGGAGATACGCAGTATTTT. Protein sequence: CSANSGWGDTQYF.

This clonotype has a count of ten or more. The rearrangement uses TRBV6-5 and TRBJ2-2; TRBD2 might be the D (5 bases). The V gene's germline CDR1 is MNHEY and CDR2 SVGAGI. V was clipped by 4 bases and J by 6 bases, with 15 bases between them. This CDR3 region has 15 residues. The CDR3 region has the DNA TGTGCCAGCAGTTCACCCTTCCGGGGAGCCGGGGAGCTGTTTTTT. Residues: CASSSPFRGAGELFF.

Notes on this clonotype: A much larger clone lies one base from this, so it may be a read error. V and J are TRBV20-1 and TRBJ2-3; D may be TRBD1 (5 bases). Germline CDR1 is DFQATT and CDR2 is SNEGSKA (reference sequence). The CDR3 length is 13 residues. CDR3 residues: CSANPQATDAQYF. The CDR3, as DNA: TGCAGTGCCAACCCACAGGCGACAGATGCGCAGTATTTT.

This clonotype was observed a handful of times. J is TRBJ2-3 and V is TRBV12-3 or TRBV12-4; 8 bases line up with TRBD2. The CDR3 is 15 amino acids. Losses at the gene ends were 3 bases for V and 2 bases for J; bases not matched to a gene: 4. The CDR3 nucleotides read TGTGCCAGCAGTTTTAATAGCGGGAACACAGATACGCAGTATTTT. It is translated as CASSFNSGNTDTQYF.

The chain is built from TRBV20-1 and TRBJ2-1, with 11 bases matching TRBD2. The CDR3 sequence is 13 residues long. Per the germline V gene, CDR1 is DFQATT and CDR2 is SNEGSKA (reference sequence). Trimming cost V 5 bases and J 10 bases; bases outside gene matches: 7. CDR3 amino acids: CSAGGTSGKEQFF. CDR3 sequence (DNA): TGCAGTGCTGGAGGGACTAGCGGAAAAGAGCAGTTCTTC.

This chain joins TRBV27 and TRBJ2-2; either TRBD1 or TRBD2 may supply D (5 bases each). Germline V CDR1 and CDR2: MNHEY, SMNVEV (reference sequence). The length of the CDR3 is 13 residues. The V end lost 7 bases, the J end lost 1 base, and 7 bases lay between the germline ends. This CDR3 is CASTRGNTGELFF. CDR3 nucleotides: TGTGCCAGCACGAGGGGGAACACCGGGGAGCTGTTTTTT.

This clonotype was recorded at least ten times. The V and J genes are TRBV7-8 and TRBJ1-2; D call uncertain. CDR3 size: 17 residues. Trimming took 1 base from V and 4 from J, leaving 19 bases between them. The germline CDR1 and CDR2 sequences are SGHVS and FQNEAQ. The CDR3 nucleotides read TGTGCCAGCAGCTTAGTGTCAGCTATTTACGGTCCCTATGGCTACACCTTC. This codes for CASSLVSAIYGPYGYTF.